The 8 T cell receptor beta chains reported below all come from one sample, sequenced in a study of T cell repertoires in cytomegalovirus infection. For these TCRs, the target antigens are not known. TCRdb processed the reads anew with MiXCR; each CDR3 protein has one entry. The sample holds fewer than 950,000 distinct CDR3 sequences, roughly 33% seen once. This specimen was cultured CD8+ T cells from PBMCs, taken from culture after CMV antigen stimulation. The receptors derive from a human donor in good health (CMV status not recorded). Some clones in this sample may be carry-over from other donors' samples.

This rearrangement joins TRBV4-1 to TRBJ2-5; D may be TRBD2 (5 bases). The CDR3 is 14 residues long. The V gene lost 2 bases and the J gene lost 3 bases, with 10 bases spanning the gap. The germline V gene encodes CDR1 MGHRA and CDR2 YSYEKL. The CDR3 loop is CASSQLPGKETQYF. The DNA for the CDR3 is TGCGCCAGCAGCCAACTTCCGGGAAAAGAGACCCAGTACTTC.

This clonotype was detected many times. The V gene is TRBV7-8, the J gene TRBJ2-1; D may match TRBD1 or TRBD2 (5 bases each). The CDR3 consists of 13 residues. V dropped 1 base and J dropped 6 bases, with 7 bases sitting between them. Germline CDR1 SGHVS, CDR2 FQNEAQ. Here the CDR3 reads CASSLGDANEQFF. The DNA for the CDR3 is TGTGCCAGCAGCTTAGGGGACGCCAATGAGCAGTTCTTC.

As concerns this clonotype: Mismatch with germline at one junction end may stem from a read error. The rearrangement joins TRBV7-9 to TRBJ2-1; maybe TRBD2 (5 bases). The CDR3 totals 16 residues. From germline, CDR1 is SEHNR and CDR2 FQNEAQ (reference sequence). Here the CDR3 reads CASGFWRDYWGNEQFF. CDR3 coding DNA: TGTGCCAGCGGCTTCTGGAGAGACTACTGGGGCAATGAGCAGTTCTTC.

Only a few counts were recorded for this clonotype. The J gene is TRBJ2-3, the V gene TRBV6-5, with TRBD2 matching over 8 bases. The V gene end was trimmed by 5 bases and the J gene end by 1 base; junction bases not matched to a gene: 8. This CDR3 contains 16 residues. CDR1 is MNHEY and CDR2 is SVGAGI in the germline V gene. The CDR3 here is CASSPISGARTDTQYF. The CDR3 DNA follows: TGTGCCAGCAGTCCAATTAGCGGGGCCCGCACAGATACGCAGTATTTT.

The genes are TRBV7-6 and TRBJ2-3; D perhaps matches TRBD1 (5 bases). Germline V gene sequence: CDR1 SGHVS, CDR2 FNYEAQ. This CDR3 has 16 amino acids. V was pared by 1 base and J by 0 bases, with 11 bases between. Written as DNA, the CDR3 is TGTGCCAGCAGCTTAGGCAGGGCTCGAAGCACAGATACGCAGTATTTT. It is translated as CASSLGRARSTDTQYF.

The genes are TRBV4-1 and TRBJ1-5; D call uncertain. The germline CDR1 and CDR2 sequences are MGHRA and YSYEKL. CDR3 length equals 15 residues. The germline V and J ends were trimmed by 0 bases and 3 bases, with 9 bases remaining between them. The chain's CDR3 is CASSQDQGDNQPQHF. The CDR3 DNA follows: TGCGCCAGCAGCCAAGATCAAGGCGACAATCAGCCCCAGCATTTT.

This clonotype was counted a few times. The rearrangement uses TRBV6-5 and TRBJ2-1, with D tentatively TRBD1 or TRBD2 (6 bases each). Looked up from germline, CDR1 is MNHEY and CDR2 is SVGAGI. The V end lost 2 bases, the J end lost 5 bases, and 10 bases lay between the germline ends. The CDR3 is made up of 14 amino acids. The DNA for the CDR3 is TGTGCCAGCAGTTACCTCGGGGGCAACAATGAGCAGTTCTTC. This sequence encodes CASSYLGGNNEQFF.

This chain connects TRBV19 to TRBJ1-2; 10 bases align to TRBD1. The CDR3 extends over 14 amino acids. Germline V gene data show CDR1 as LNHDA and CDR2 as SQIVND (reference sequence). J lost 8 bases, V lost 6 bases, and 9 bases had no gene match. The CDR3 protein is CASRSGTGVRGYTF. Written as DNA, the CDR3 is TGTGCCAGTAGGTCCGGGACAGGGGTTCGAGGCTACACCTTC.